The 7 T cell receptor beta chains listed next were all sequenced from one sample in a study of beta chain features in type 1 diabetes. As every portion of the isolated RNA was reverse transcribed, the sequencing read expressed TCRB transcripts. Profiling relied on immunoSEQ multiplex PCR, and the TCRdb table lists in-frame clones only, not all of them. The data hold around 500,000 clones, with roughly 10% observed a single time. The sequenced sample consisted of naive CD4+ T cells from blood. Receptors originate from a woman between 18 and 29 years old in good health.

V is TRBV7-2 and J is TRBJ2-3, with D perhaps TRBD2 (5 bases). CDR1 is SGHTA and CDR2 is FQGNSA in the germline V gene. The V end was cut by 5 bases, the J end by 2 bases, with 11 bases between. This CDR3 region has 14 residues. CDR3 residues: CASSMTTHTDTQYF. CDR3 sequence (DNA): TGTGCCAGCAGCATGACTACCCACACAGATACGCAGTATTTT.

This sequence joins TRBV4-1 and TRBJ2-5, with 12 positions matching TRBD2. Unmatched junction bases numbered 5, after V lost 6 bases and J lost 3 bases. The CDR3 has 15 amino acids. In germline, CDR1 is MGHRA, CDR2 YSYEKL. The chain's CDR3 is CASRSRLAGEETQYF. Here the CDR3 DNA reads TGCGCCAGCAGGTCAAGACTAGCGGGGGAAGAGACCCAGTACTTC.

Only a few counts were recorded for this clone. This chain joins TRBV11-2 and TRBJ2-7; the D gene could be TRBD1 or TRBD2 (5 bases each). The V end was cut by 6 bases, the J end by 1 base, with 16 bases between. The germline CDR1 and CDR2 sequences are SGHAT and FQNNGV. The length of the CDR3 is 15 residues. CDR3 in DNA: TGTGCCAGCAGGACGACCGGGACGGAGTCCTACGAGCAGTACTTC. Translated: CASRTTGTESYEQYF.

This clone was seen only a few times. The J gene is TRBJ2-1, the V gene TRBV9; TRBD1 aligns across 10 bases. CDR1 is SGDLS, CDR2 YYNGEE, per germline. The CDR3 has 14 amino acids. V was pared by 2 bases and J by 10 bases, with 6 bases of the junction left unmatched. CDR3 coding DNA: TGTGCCAGCAGCGTCCGACAGGGGGCCGGAGAGCAGTTCTTC. Amino acids: CASSVRQGAGEQFF.

The V call is TRBV19, the J call TRBJ1-2, with D possibly being TRBD1 (5 bases). The V end was cut by 4 bases, the J end by 4 bases, with 13 bases between. The CDR3 runs 14 residues. Germline lookup yields CDR1 LNHDA and CDR2 SQIVND (reference sequence). The CDR3 DNA follows: TGTGCCAGTAGTAAAATGAGGGGATTCTATGGCTACACCTTC. This codes for CASSKMRGFYGYTF. The full variable domain, rest sourced from reference TRBV19 and TRBJ1-2, is DGGITQSPKYLFRKEGQNVTLSCEQNLNHDAMYWYRQDPGQGLRLIYYSQIVNDFQKGDIAEGYSVSREKKESFPLTVTSAQKNPTAFYLCASSKMRGFYGYTFGSGTRLTVV.

This clone was seen a handful of times. The rearrangement joins TRBV7-6 to TRBJ1-5, with D uncertain. This CDR3 spans 15 amino acids. Looked up from germline, CDR1 is SGHVS and CDR2 is FNYEAQ. V lost 2 bases and J 2 bases, leaving 10 bases between the germline ends. CDR3 protein: CASSLLRGGNQPQHF. The CDR3, as DNA: TGTGCCAGCAGCTTACTGCGGGGTGGCAATCAGCCCCAGCATTTT.

The rearrangement uses TRBV25-1 and TRBJ1-6; D call uncertain. V lost 2 bases to trimming and J lost 2 bases, with 1 base between them. The length of the CDR3 is 13 residues. Germline lookup yields CDR1 MGHDK and CDR2 SYGVNS. In DNA form, the CDR3 reads TGTGCCAGCAGTGAAGCCTATAATTCACCCCTCCACTTT. This sequence encodes CASSEAYNSPLHF.